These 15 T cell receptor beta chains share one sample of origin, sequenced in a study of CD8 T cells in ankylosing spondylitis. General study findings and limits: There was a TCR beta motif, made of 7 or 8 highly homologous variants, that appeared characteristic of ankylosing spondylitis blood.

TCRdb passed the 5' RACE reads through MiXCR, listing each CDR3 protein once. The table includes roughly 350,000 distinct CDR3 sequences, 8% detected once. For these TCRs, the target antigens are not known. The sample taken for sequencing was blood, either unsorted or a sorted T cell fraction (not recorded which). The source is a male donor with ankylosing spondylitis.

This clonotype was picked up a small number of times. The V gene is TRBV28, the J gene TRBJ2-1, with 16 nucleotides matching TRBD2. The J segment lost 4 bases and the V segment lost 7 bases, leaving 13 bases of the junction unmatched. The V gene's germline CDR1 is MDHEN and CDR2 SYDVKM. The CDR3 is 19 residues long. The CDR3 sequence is CASTPGTSGRVPSYNEQFF. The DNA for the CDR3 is TGTGCCAGCACCCCTGGGACTAGCGGGAGGGTCCCCTCTTACAATGAGCAGTTCTTC. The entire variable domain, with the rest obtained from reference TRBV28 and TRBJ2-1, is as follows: DVKVTQSSRYLVKRTGEKVFLECVQDMDHENMFWYRQDPGLGLRLIYFSYDVKMKEKGDIPEGYSVSREKKERFSLILESASTNQTSMYLCASTPGTSGRVPSYNEQFFGPGTRLTVL.

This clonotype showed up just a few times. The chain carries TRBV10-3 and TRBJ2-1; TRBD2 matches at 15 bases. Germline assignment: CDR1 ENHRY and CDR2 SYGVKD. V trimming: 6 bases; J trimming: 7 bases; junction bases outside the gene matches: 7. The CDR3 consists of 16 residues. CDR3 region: CAIRALGTSGRNEQFF. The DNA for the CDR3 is TGTGCCATCAGGGCCCTCGGGACTAGCGGGAGGAATGAGCAGTTCTTC.

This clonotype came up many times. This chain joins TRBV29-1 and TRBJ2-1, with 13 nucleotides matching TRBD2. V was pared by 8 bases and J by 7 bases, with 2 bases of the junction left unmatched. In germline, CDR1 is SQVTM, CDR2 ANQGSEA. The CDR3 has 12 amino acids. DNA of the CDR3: TGCAGCTCGACTAGCGGGAGGAATGAGCAGTTCTTC. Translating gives CSSTSGRNEQFF.

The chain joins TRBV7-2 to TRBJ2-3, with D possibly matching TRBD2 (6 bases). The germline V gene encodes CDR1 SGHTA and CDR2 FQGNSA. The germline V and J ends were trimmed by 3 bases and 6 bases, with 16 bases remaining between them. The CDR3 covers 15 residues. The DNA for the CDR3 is TGTGCCAGCAGCTTGGCGACTAGGCCCATTGATACGCAGTATTTT. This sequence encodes CASSLATRPIDTQYF.

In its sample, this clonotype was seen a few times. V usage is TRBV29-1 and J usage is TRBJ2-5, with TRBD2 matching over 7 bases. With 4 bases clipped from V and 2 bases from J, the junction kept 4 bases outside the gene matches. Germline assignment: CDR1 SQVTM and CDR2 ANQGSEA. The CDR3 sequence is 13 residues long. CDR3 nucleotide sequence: TGCAGCGTTGCGTCTAGCGGACAAGAGACCCAGTACTTC. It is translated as CSVASSGQETQYF.

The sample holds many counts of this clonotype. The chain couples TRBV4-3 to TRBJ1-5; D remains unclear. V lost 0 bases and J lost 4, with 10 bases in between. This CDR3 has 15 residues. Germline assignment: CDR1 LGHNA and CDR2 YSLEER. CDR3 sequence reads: CASSQEGGINQPQHF. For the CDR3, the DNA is TGCGCCAGCAGCCAAGAGGGCGGGATTAATCAGCCCCAGCATTTT.

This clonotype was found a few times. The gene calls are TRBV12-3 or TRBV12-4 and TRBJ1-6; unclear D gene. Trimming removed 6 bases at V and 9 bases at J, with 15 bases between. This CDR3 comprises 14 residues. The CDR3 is CASSPVPARSPLHF. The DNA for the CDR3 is TGTGCCAGCAGCCCTGTCCCGGCTCGTTCACCCCTCCACTTT.

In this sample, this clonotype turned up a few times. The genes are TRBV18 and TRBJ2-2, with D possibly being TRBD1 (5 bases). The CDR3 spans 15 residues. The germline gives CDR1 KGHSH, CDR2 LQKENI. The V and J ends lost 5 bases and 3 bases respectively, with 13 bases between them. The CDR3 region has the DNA TGTGCCAGCTCAACGACAGCCAGAGACACCGGGGAGCTGTTTTTT. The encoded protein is CASSTTARDTGELFF.

The chain's CDR3 is CASSLESPAEQYF. CDR3 nucleotide sequence: TGTGCCAGCAGCTTAGAGTCTCCGGCCGAGCAGTACTTC. The rearrangement links TRBV7-8 to TRBJ2-7; D gene ambiguous. The CDR3 sequence is 13 residues long. Trimming took 1 base from V and 6 from J, leaving 10 bases between them. CDR1 is SGHVS, CDR2 FQNEAQ, per germline.

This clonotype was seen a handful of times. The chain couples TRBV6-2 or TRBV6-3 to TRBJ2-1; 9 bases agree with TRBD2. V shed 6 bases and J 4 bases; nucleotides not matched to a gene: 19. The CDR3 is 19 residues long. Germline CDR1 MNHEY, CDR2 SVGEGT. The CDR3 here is CASSYREVSSGRSYNEQFF. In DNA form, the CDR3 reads TGTGCCAGCAGCTACAGGGAGGTATCGAGCGGGAGGTCTTACAATGAGCAGTTCTTC.

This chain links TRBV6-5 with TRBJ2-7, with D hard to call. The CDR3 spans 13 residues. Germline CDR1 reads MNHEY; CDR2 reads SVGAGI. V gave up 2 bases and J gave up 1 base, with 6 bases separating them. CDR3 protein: CASSYRASYEQYF. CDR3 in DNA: TGTGCCAGCAGTTACCGGGCATCCTACGAGCAGTACTTC.

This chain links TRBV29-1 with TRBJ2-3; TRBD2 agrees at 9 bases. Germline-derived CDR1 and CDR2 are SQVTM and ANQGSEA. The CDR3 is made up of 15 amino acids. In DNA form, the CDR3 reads TGCACCTTCCAGGTGGCGGGGGGGCACGGCGATACGCAGTATTTT. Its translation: CTFQVAGGHGDTQYF.

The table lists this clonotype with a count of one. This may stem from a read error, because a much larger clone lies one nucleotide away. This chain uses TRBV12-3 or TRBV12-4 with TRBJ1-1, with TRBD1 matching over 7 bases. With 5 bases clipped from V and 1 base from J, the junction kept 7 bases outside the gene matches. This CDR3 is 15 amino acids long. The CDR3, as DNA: TGTGCCAGCAGTCCATGGACAGGCAAGAACACTGAAGCTTTCTTT. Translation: CASSPWTGKNTEAFF.

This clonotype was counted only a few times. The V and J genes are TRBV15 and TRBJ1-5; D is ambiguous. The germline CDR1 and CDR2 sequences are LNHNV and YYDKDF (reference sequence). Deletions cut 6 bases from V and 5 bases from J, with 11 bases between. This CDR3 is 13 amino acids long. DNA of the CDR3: TGTGCCACCAGGTACGACCTGGATCAGCCCCAGCATTTT. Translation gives CATRYDLDQPQHF.

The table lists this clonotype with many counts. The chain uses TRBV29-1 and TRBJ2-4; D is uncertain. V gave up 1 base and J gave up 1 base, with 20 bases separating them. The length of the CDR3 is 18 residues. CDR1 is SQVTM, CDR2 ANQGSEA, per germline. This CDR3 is CSVEVVGTLGLAKNIQYF. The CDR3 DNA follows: TGCAGCGTTGAAGTAGTGGGCACCCTAGGGTTGGCCAAAAACATTCAGTACTTC.